These 27 T cell receptor beta chains were all obtained from the same sample, sequenced in a study of blood T cells in healthy people across ages. With a J-beta primer mix and a sample-barcoded 5' primer, a second PCR ran about 7 to 11 cycles. One entry per CDR3 protein, called by TCRdb with MiXCR from the 5' RACE reads. The sample holds about 1 million distinct CDR3 sequences, more than 35% seen once. Sequenced input: blood. The receptors originated from an older woman in good health.

V gene TRBV5-1 combines with J gene TRBJ1-2, with D unclear. CDR3 length: 16 amino acids. V was shortened by 2 bases and J by 2 bases, with 16 bases between the two germline ends. Germline-derived CDR1 and CDR2 are SGHRS and YFSETQ. CDR3 DNA sequence: TGCGCCAGCAGCTTTGGGGTCGGCAGAGGGAACTATGGCTACACCTTC. It yields the protein CASSFGVGRGNYGYTF.

The rearrangement uses TRBV29-1 and TRBJ2-7, with TRBD2 matching 9 bases. V was pared by 7 bases and J by 4 bases, with 17 bases of the junction left unmatched. CDR3 length: 16 amino acids. The germline V gene encodes CDR1 SQVTM and CDR2 ANQGSEA. The CDR3 DNA sequence: TGCAGCGCGGGGACTAGCATTGCAAGAAAAGGATACGAGCAGTACTTC. It codes for CSAGTSIARKGYEQYF.

The chain uses TRBV28 and TRBJ2-3, with TRBD2 identical over 12 bases. The CDR3 extends over 15 amino acids. Germline V CDR1 and CDR2: MDHEN, SYDVKM. J was trimmed by 5 bases and V by 6 bases; bases with no gene match: 6. The DNA for the CDR3 is TGTGCCAGCAGCTTGATGGGACTAGCGGGAGATACGCAGTATTTT. Translation gives CASSLMGLAGDTQYF. Complete variable domain (other parts from reference TRBV28 and TRBJ2-3): DVKVTQSSRYLVKRTGEKVFLECVQDMDHENMFWYRQDPGLGLRLIYFSYDVKMKEKGDIPEGYSVSREKKERFSLILESASTNQTSMYLCASSLMGLAGDTQYFGPGTRLTVL.

This clonotype occurred a few times. The chain carries TRBV16 and TRBJ2-1; TRBD1 might be the D (6 bases). The V end was cut by 0 bases, the J end by 7 bases, with 10 bases between. CDR3 size: 14 residues. Germline assignment: CDR1 KGHSY and CDR2 FQNENV. In nucleotides, the CDR3 is TGTGCCAGCAGCCAATCACCGGACAGAAATGAGCAGTTCTTC. Translating it yields CASSQSPDRNEQFF.

The chain is built from TRBV20-1 and TRBJ2-5; D call uncertain. The V end was cut by 4 bases, the J end by 5 bases, with 8 bases between. The CDR3 totals 11 residues. Looked up from germline, CDR1 is DFQATT and CDR2 is SNEGSKA (reference sequence). CDR3 DNA sequence: TGCAGTGCTATAGATCTGGAGACCCAGTACTTC. Translating it yields CSAIDLETQYF.

The chain employs TRBV6-5 and TRBJ2-5; TRBD1 matches 7 bases. With the DNA end fitting TRBJ2-7 better, the J assignment may be wrong. The CDR3 length is 13 residues. The V gene's germline CDR1 is MNHEY and CDR2 SVGAGI. DNA of the CDR3: TGTGCCAGCAGTGGGGACAGTCAAGACGAGCAGTACTTC. Translating gives CASSGDSQDEQYF.

The chain couples TRBV24-1 to TRBJ2-5; no reliable D call. The J call is uncertain, as TRBJ2-7 better fits the DNA end. There are 13 residues in the CDR3. CDR1 is KGHDR and CDR2 is SFDVKD in the germline V gene. CDR3 coding DNA: TGTGCCACCAGTGTTGGCGCGAACTTCGAGCAGTACTTC. This gives the protein CATSVGANFEQYF.

About this clonotype itself: Mismatch with germline at one junction end may stem from a read error. The chain carries TRBV27 and TRBJ2-7; D is ambiguous. This CDR3 has 11 amino acids. CDR1 and CDR2 from the germline V gene are MNHEY and SMNVEV (reference sequence). Written as DNA, the CDR3 is TGTGCCACCAGTAGAACCAGTGAGCAGTACTTC. This codes for CATSRTSEQYF.

The V gene is TRBV20-1, the J gene TRBJ2-7, with 13 bases matching TRBD2. The V gene end was trimmed by 4 bases and the J gene end by 5 bases; junction bases not matched to a gene: 8. The CDR3 covers 15 residues. Germline V gives CDR1 DFQATT, CDR2 SNEGSKA (reference sequence). CDR3 bases: TGCAGTGCTACCCCACTAGCGGGAGGGTCGAACGAGCAGTACTTC. Translating gives CSATPLAGGSNEQYF.

This clonotype was counted between two and nine times. J is TRBJ1-1 and V is TRBV12-3 or TRBV12-4; tentatively, D is TRBD1 (6 bases). The V end lost 3 bases, the J end lost 11 bases, and 16 bases lay between the germline ends. CDR3 length: 13 residues. CDR3 sequence (DNA): TGTGCCAGCAGTTTTTACGGGCAGGGGTTCGCTTTCTTT. Amino acid sequence: CASSFYGQGFAFF.

This clonotype has just one count. V and J are TRBV5-1 and TRBJ2-1; 11 bases match TRBD2. The CDR3 has 17 amino acids. CDR1 and CDR2 from the germline V gene are SGHRS and YFSETQ. V lost 0 bases to trimming and J lost 4 bases; unmatched junction nucleotides: 6. This CDR3 reads CASSLVAGLAEYNEQFF. CDR3 bases: TGCGCCAGCAGCTTGGTGGCGGGACTAGCGGAATACAATGAGCAGTTCTTC.

In this sample, this clonotype turned up a few times. The V and J genes are TRBV5-1 and TRBJ2-3, with D possibly being TRBD2 (5 bases). The germline V gene encodes CDR1 SGHRS and CDR2 YFSETQ. Trimming took off 7 bases at V and 0 bases at J, with 15 bases between the two ends. The CDR3 consists of 15 residues. DNA of the CDR3: TGCGCCAGCCGCGACTATCCTTCTAGCACAGATACGCAGTATTTT. This gives the protein CASRDYPSSTDTQYF. Full variable domain (remainder filled in from reference TRBV5-1 and TRBJ2-3): KAGVTQTPRYLIKTRGQQVTLSCSPISGHRSVSWYQQTPGQGLQFLFEYFSETQRNKGNFPGRFSGRQFSNSRSEMNVSTLELGDSALYLCASRDYPSSTDTQYFGPGTRLTVL.

This chain joins TRBV29-1 and TRBJ2-1; no clear D gene. V was trimmed by 1 base and J by 13 bases, leaving 14 bases between them. Germline CDR1 and CDR2: SQVTM and ANQGSEA. CDR3 length equals 12 residues. This chain's CDR3 is CSVEVGQETQFF. In nucleotides, the CDR3 is TGCAGCGTTGAAGTAGGGCAAGAGACCCAGTTCTTC.

This clonotype was detected only a few times. The CDR3 reads CSARGEWVETQYF. CDR3 coding DNA: TGCAGTGCTAGGGGGGAGTGGGTGGAGACCCAGTACTTC. The chain uses TRBV20-1 and TRBJ2-5; either TRBD1 or TRBD2 may fit D (5 bases each). Between the trimmed V and J ends, which lost 3 bases and 5 bases, there was a span of 13 bases. Looked up from germline, CDR1 is DFQATT and CDR2 is SNEGSKA (reference sequence). The CDR3 covers 13 residues.

This clonotype was counted a single time. The chain uses TRBV7-6 and TRBJ2-1; D perhaps matches TRBD2 (6 bases). The J call is uncertain, as TRBJ2-7 better fits the DNA end. There are 17 residues in the CDR3. Germline-derived CDR1 and CDR2 are SGHVS and FNYEAQ. The CDR3 region has the DNA TGTGCCAGCAGCTTAGTCTTTACGGGAGCTTCCTACAATGAGCAGTACTTC. Its translation is CASSLVFTGASYNEQYF.

This clonotype was observed a handful of times. The chain uses TRBV5-1 and TRBJ1-2; 12 nucleotides align to TRBD1. The CDR3 contains 17 residues. Per germline, CDR1 SGHRS and CDR2 YFSETQ. Germline trimming cut 0 bases from V and 4 bases from J; bases unmatched to any gene: 7. The CDR3 protein is CASSLDTGTGGIYGYTF. The DNA for the CDR3 is TGCGCCAGCAGCTTGGATACCGGGACAGGGGGCATCTATGGCTACACCTTC.

This chain connects TRBV27 to TRBJ2-7, with unresolved D. The CDR3 contains 13 residues. Deletions cut 0 bases from V and 3 bases from J, with 6 bases between. From germline, CDR1 is MNHEY and CDR2 SMNVEV (reference sequence). The CDR3 DNA reads TGTGCCAGCAGTTTATCCCCTTACTACGAGCAGTACTTC. Its protein is CASSLSPYYEQYF.

This sequence joins TRBV20-1 and TRBJ2-5; 9 bases match TRBD2. The J segment lost 11 bases and the V segment lost 1 base, leaving 5 bases of the junction unmatched. This CDR3 is 12 amino acids long. Germline V gene sequence: CDR1 DFQATT, CDR2 SNEGSKA (reference sequence). Written as DNA, the CDR3 is TGCAGTGCTAGAGTAGCGGGAGCTGAGCAGTACTTC. Protein sequence: CSARVAGAEQYF.

J is TRBJ2-7 and V is TRBV9; TRBD2 agrees at 11 bases. V lost 0 bases to trimming and J lost 4 bases; unmatched junction nucleotides: 6. CDR3 length equals 16 residues. Per the germline V gene, CDR1 is SGDLS and CDR2 is YYNGEE. CDR3 in amino acids: CASSVAVAGGLYEQYF. DNA of the CDR3: TGTGCCAGCAGCGTAGCCGTAGCGGGAGGGTTATACGAGCAGTACTTC.

In its sample, this clonotype was seen once. This chain connects TRBV5-1 to TRBJ1-3; D possibly corresponds to TRBD1 (5 bases). The CDR3 consists of 15 residues. Deletions cut 4 bases from V and 5 bases from J, with 16 bases between. Looked up from germline, CDR1 is SGHRS and CDR2 is YFSETQ. CDR3 nucleotide sequence: TGCGCCAGCAGCGGCCCACAGGAAAGAAGAAACACCATATATTTT. This sequence encodes CASSGPQERRNTIYF.

The chain employs TRBV9 and TRBJ2-7; TRBD1 matches 8 bases. Trimming took 3 bases from V and 4 from J; bases not matched to a gene: 6. The CDR3 length is 14 residues. CDR1 and CDR2 from the germline V gene are SGDLS and YYNGEE. The CDR3 nucleotides are TGTGCCAGCAGCGAGTGGGACAGGCCTTACGAGCAGTACTTC. Amino acid sequence: CASSEWDRPYEQYF.

The chain joins TRBV28 to TRBJ1-2, with a possible D match to TRBD1 (5 bases). V dropped 8 bases and J dropped 8 bases, with 18 bases sitting between them. CDR1 is MDHEN, CDR2 SYDVKM, per germline. CDR3 length: 13 amino acids. The DNA of the CDR3 is TGTGCCAGCCTGGGGCGGGAATATTCAGGCTACACCTTC. It is translated as CASLGREYSGYTF.

The CDR3 DNA reads TGTGCCAGCTTAAGGTCGGAGAATGAAAAACTGTTTTTT. This translates into CASLRSENEKLFF. This rearrangement joins TRBV2 to TRBJ1-4; D remains unclear. V shed 8 bases and J shed 5 bases, with 12 bases lying between them. The CDR3 is 13 residues long. The V gene's germline CDR1 is SNHLY and CDR2 FYNNEI.

This clonotype has only a few counts. V is TRBV12-3 or TRBV12-4 and J is TRBJ2-1; 7 bases align to TRBD2. The CDR3 runs to 15 residues. J was trimmed by 8 bases and V by 4 bases; bases with no gene match: 11. Here the CDR3 reads CASSSRAGPSDEQFF. CDR3 DNA: TGTGCCAGCAGTTCCCGAGCGGGGCCTAGTGATGAGCAGTTCTTC.

The gene calls are TRBV4-1 and TRBJ1-1, with D perhaps matching TRBD1 (6 bases). The CDR3 runs 12 residues. CDR1 and CDR2 from the germline V gene are MGHRA and YSYEKL. Trimming cost V 4 bases and J 11 bases, with 14 bases left between them. The CDR3: CASSPPGEAAFF. The CDR3 bases are TGCGCCAGCAGCCCCCCAGGGGAGGCGGCTTTCTTT.

The genes are TRBV29-1 and TRBJ1-1; D remains unclear. The V end was cut by 6 bases, the J end by 1 base, with 9 bases between. This CDR3 is built from 12 residues. The germline V gene has CDR1 SQVTM and CDR2 ANQGSEA. CDR3 DNA: TGCAGCGTCCTTAGACAGAACACTGAAGCTTTCTTT. Protein sequence: CSVLRQNTEAFF.

This clonotype has just a few counts. CDR3 sequence: CSVEVEQYF. The CDR3 nucleotides are TGCAGCGTTGAAGTTGAGCAGTACTTC. The chain joins TRBV29-1 to TRBJ2-7; no clear D. This CDR3 has 9 residues. Looked up from germline, CDR1 is SQVTM and CDR2 is ANQGSEA. With 1 base removed from V and 7 bases from J, the gap between germline ends came to 2 bases.